This T cell receptor (beta chain) was identified in a study of OX40 agonist ivuxolimab in advanced cancers. By frequency in the sample, this clone is medium-sized. The germline V gene encodes CDR1 SNHLY and CDR2 FYNNEI. This CDR3 is 14 amino acids long. Trimming stripped 6 bases from V and 4 bases from J, with 13 bases between. TCRdb keeps only in-frame clones here, not all; method: immunoSEQ multiplex PCR. Of roughly 23,000 clones in the sample, 77% were seen once. The chain combines TRBV2 with TRBJ2-1, with a tentative D call TRBD1 (5 bases). The clonotype originates from an adult with an advanced solid tumor such as melanoma, head and neck, liver or kidney cancer. Here the sequenced sample was CD4+ or CD8+ T cells sorted from blood, taken in a trial of the OX40 agonist ivuxolimab. Here the CDR3 DNA reads TGTGCCAGCAGCCCCAGGGCCACTTACAATGAGCAGTTCTTC. This encodes CASSPRATYNEQFF.